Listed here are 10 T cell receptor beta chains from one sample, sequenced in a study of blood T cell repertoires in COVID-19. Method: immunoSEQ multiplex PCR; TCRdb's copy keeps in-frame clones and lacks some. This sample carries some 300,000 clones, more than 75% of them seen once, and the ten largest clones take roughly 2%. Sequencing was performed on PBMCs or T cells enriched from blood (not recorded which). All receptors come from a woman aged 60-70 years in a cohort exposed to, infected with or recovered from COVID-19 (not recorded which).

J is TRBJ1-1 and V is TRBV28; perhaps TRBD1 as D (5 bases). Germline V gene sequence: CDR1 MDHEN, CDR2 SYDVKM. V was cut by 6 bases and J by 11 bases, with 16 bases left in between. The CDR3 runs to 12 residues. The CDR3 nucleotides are TGTGCCAGCAGCTTGGGACTGGCGTCCGCTTTCTTT. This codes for CASSLGLASAFF. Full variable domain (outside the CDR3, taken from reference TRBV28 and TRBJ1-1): DVKVTQSSRYLVKRTGEKVFLECVQDMDHENMFWYRQDPGLGLRLIYFSYDVKMKEKGDIPEGYSVSREKKERFSLILESASTNQTSMYLCASSLGLASAFFGQGTRLTVV.

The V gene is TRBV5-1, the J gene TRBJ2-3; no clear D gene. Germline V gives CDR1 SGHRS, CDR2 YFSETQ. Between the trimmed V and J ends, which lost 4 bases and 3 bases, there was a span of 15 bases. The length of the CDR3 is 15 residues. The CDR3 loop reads CASSPRYPGTDTQYF. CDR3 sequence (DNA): TGCGCCAGCAGCCCCCGTTATCCGGGTACAGATACGCAGTATTTT.

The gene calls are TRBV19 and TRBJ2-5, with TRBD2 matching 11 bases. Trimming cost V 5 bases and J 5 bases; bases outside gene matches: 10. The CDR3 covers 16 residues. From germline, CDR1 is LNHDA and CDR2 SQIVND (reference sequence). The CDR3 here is CASSSYSGREGETQYF. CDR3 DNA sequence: TGTGCCAGTAGTTCCTATAGCGGGAGGGAGGGTGAGACCCAGTACTTC.

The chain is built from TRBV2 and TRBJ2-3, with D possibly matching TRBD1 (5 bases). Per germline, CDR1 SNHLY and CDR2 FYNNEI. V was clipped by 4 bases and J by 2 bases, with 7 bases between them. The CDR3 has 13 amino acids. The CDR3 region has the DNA TGTGCCAGCAGTGTAGGGGACACAGATACGCAGTATTTT. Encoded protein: CASSVGDTDTQYF. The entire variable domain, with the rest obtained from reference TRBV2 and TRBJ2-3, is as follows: EPEVTQTPSHQVTQMGQEVILRCVPISNHLYFYWYRQILGQKVEFLVSFYNNEISEKSEIFDDQFSVERPDGSNFTLKIRSTKLEDSAMYFCASSVGDTDTQYFGPGTRLTVL.

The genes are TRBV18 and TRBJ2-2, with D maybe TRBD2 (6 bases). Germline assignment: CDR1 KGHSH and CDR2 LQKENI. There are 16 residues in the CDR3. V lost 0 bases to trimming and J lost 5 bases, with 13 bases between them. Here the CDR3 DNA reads TGTGCCAGCTCACCACCATCTGCTAGCGTAACCGGGGAGCTGTTTTTT. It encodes CASSPPSASVTGELFF.

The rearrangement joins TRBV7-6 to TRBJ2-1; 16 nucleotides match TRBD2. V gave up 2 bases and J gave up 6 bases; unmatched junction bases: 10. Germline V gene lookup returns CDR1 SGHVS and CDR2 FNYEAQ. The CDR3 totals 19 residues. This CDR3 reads CASSLTGGLAGGPGNEQFF. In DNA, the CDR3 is TGTGCCAGCAGCTTAACGGGGGGACTAGCGGGAGGGCCGGGCAATGAGCAGTTCTTC.

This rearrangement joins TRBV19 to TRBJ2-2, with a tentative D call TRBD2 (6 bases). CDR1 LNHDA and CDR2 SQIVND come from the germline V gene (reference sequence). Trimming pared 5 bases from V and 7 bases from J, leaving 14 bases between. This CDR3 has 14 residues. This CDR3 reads CASSVEGGVGELFF. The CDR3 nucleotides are TGTGCCAGTAGTGTGGAGGGTGGTGTCGGGGAGCTGTTTTTT.

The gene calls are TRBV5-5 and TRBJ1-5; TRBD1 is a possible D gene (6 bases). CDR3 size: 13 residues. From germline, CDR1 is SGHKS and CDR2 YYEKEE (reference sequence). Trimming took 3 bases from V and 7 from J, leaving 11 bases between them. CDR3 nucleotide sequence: TGTGCCAGCAGCTGGGACACCGTACAGCCCCAGCATTTT. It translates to CASSWDTVQPQHF.

CDR3 bases: TGTGCCTGGAGTATTATTGACAGGGGCCCCACTGAAGCTTTCTTT. Its translation: CAWSIIDRGPTEAFF. This sequence joins TRBV30 and TRBJ1-1; 8 positions match TRBD1. Per germline, CDR1 GTSNPN and CDR2 SVGIG (reference sequence). The CDR3 sequence is 15 residues long. V was clipped by 2 bases and J by 4 bases; unmatched bases: 9.

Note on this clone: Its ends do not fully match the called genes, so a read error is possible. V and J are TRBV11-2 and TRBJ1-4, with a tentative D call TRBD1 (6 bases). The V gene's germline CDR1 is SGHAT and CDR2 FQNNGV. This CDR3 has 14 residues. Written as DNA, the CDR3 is TGTGCCAGCAGTTTAGCGGACGTAGGGGGTAAACTGTTTTTT. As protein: CASSLADVGGKLFF. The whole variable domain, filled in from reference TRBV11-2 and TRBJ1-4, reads EAGVAQSPRYKIIEKRQSVAFWCNPISGHATLYWYQQILGQGPKLLIQFQNNGVVDDSQLPKDRFSAERLKGVDSTLKIQPAKLEDSAVYLCASSLADVGGKLFFGSGTQLSVL.